Presented here are 31 T cell receptor beta chains from one specimen sequenced in a study of blood T cell repertoires in COVID-19 (TCRdb year 2020). Library construction relied on the immunoSEQ multiplex PCR assay. TCRdb re-hosts the immuneACCESS table, in-frame sequences only. Its copies lack some clones; in the studies checked, an unresolved V gene accounts for under half of them, and the cause for the rest is not known. In all, the sample holds a few hundred thousand clones, and around 82% of those were seen once. Together, the top ten hold around 2.9% of the sample. The sample was peripheral blood. Receptor source: a woman between 18 and 29 years old with acute or convalescent COVID-19.

This chain joins TRBV19 and TRBJ2-3; tentative D call: TRBD2 (5 bases). Trimming removed 7 bases from V and 1 base from J, with 9 bases in between. The CDR3 contains 13 residues. The germline CDR1 and CDR2 sequences are LNHDA and SQIVND (reference sequence). The CDR3 coding sequence is TGTGCCAGTAAGGGAGTAGGCACAGATACGCAGTATTTT. This translates into CASKGVGTDTQYF. Using reference TRBV19 and TRBJ2-3 for the parts outside the CDR3, the full variable domain is DGGITQSPKYLFRKEGQNVTLSCEQNLNHDAMYWYRQDPGQGLRLIYYSQIVNDFQKGDIAEGYSVSREKKESFPLTVTSAQKNPTAFYLCASKGVGTDTQYFGPGTRLTVL.

This sequence joins TRBV21-1 and TRBJ1-5. TRBV21-1 is described as a pseudogene. This CDR3 contains 20 residues. CDR3 in DNA: TGTGCCAGCAGCAACTTAGTAGCGGGGTTCCTTCACAGGGTCTTTCAGCCCCAGCATTTT. This encodes CASSNLVAGFLHRVFQPQHF.

V and J are TRBV4-3 and TRBJ2-2, with 11 bases fitting TRBD1. CDR1 is LGHNA, CDR2 YSLEER, per germline. V gave up 3 bases and J gave up 1 base; unmatched junction bases: 1. The CDR3 has 16 amino acids. DNA of the CDR3: TGCGCCAGCAGCCAGGGGACAGGGGGGAACACCGGGGAGCTGTTTTTT. Its protein product is CASSQGTGGNTGELFF.

This sequence joins TRBV18 and TRBJ2-3; the D gene is possibly TRBD1 (6 bases). Trimming removed 3 bases from V and 0 bases from J, with 16 bases in between. Germline CDR1 and CDR2: KGHSH and LQKENI. CDR3 length: 17 residues. CDR3 amino acids: CASSPIQGSTSTDTQYF. CDR3 DNA sequence: TGTGCCAGCTCACCTATACAGGGCTCGACTAGCACAGATACGCAGTATTTT.

This chain joins TRBV4-1 and TRBJ2-7; 10 bases fit TRBD2. Per germline, CDR1 MGHRA and CDR2 YSYEKL. This CDR3 has 15 amino acids. The V gene end was trimmed by 3 bases and the J gene end by 6 bases; junction bases not matched to a gene: 8. DNA of the CDR3: TGCGCCAGCAGCCATACAGCGGGAGGGCCGGTCGAGCAGTACTTC. Its protein is CASSHTAGGPVEQYF.

The chain couples TRBV7-2 to TRBJ2-7, with D possibly matching TRBD1 (5 bases). Germline CDR1 and CDR2: SGHTA and FQGNSA. CDR3 size: 14 residues. V was trimmed by 3 bases and J by 0 bases, leaving 9 bases between them. CDR3 protein: CASSLGQFSYEQYF. CDR3 DNA sequence: TGTGCCAGCAGCTTGGGGCAGTTCTCCTACGAGCAGTACTTC.

CDR3: CATQGGATNEKLFF. Written as DNA, the CDR3 is TGTGCCACCCAGGGTGGGGCAACTAATGAAAAACTGTTTTTT. The chain joins TRBV10-3 to TRBJ1-4; possible D gene TRBD1, 5 bases. Germline V gene lookup returns CDR1 ENHRY and CDR2 SYGVKD. V was cut by 10 bases and J by 0 bases, with 12 bases left in between. The length of the CDR3 is 14 residues.

The V gene is TRBV28, the J gene TRBJ2-4; D is unresolved. Germline-derived CDR1 and CDR2 are MDHEN and SYDVKM. Trimming removed 4 bases from V and 9 bases from J, with 16 bases in between. CDR3 length: 14 residues. Here the CDR3 DNA reads TGTGCCAGCAGTTCCTTTAGCTTCGGTTCCATTCAGTACTTC. Protein: CASSSFSFGSIQYF.

The chain's CDR3 is CASSLAGTSTTYNEQFF. CDR3 nucleotides: TGTGCCAGCAGCTTAGCGGGTACTAGCACTACCTACAATGAGCAGTTCTTC. The V call is TRBV7-9, the J call TRBJ2-1, with D tentatively TRBD2 (6 bases). V dropped 0 bases and J dropped 2 bases, with 14 bases sitting between them. The CDR3 is made up of 17 amino acids. CDR1 SEHNR and CDR2 FQNEAQ come from the germline V gene (reference sequence).

This clone has a single count. The rearrangement uses TRBV5-6 and TRBJ2-7, with 15 bases fitting TRBD2. The CDR3 consists of 17 residues. J gave up 2 bases and V 3 bases, and 6 bases lay outside the gene matches. CDR1 and CDR2 from the germline V gene are SGHDT and YYEEEE. Here the CDR3 reads CASSSGLAGGTTYEQYF. CDR3 nucleotide sequence: TGTGCCAGCAGCTCGGGACTAGCGGGAGGCACCACCTACGAGCAGTACTTC.

The chain carries TRBV28 and TRBJ1-5, with D possibly TRBD1 on 6 matching bases. V was cut by 7 bases and J by 0 bases, with 22 bases left in between. The CDR3 is 18 amino acids. Germline V gene lookup returns CDR1 MDHEN and CDR2 SYDVKM. The CDR3: CASTSPGHLLNSNQPQHF. DNA for the CDR3: TGTGCCAGCACCTCACCGGGACATCTCCTTAATAGCAATCAGCCCCAGCATTTT.

V gene TRBV28 combines with J gene TRBJ1-2; D is possibly TRBD1 (6 bases). V lost 8 bases and J 7 bases, leaving 17 bases between the germline ends. The CDR3 length is 13 residues. Germline CDR1 and CDR2: MDHEN and SYDVKM. In DNA, the CDR3 is TGTGCCAGCCAATCCGGGACAAAGGGTGGCTACACCTTC. The encoded protein is CASQSGTKGGYTF.

The V and J genes are TRBV6-5 and TRBJ2-1; 13 bases line up with TRBD2. Germline lookup yields CDR1 MNHEY and CDR2 SVGAGI. V lost 7 bases, J lost 9 bases, and 9 bases stayed unmatched. This CDR3 has 15 amino acids. CDR3 protein: CASTAGTSGTAEQFF. The CDR3 DNA reads TGTGCCAGCACCGCCGGGACTAGCGGGACAGCTGAGCAGTTCTTC.

The chain couples TRBV21-1 to TRBJ1-5; TRBD1 is the table's D call, not checked against the DNA. TRBV21-1 is shown as a pseudogene. This CDR3 has 17 residues. The DNA for the CDR3 is TGTGCCAGCAGCAAAGAAAGGGGAACGAGGCCTAATCAGCCCCAGCATTTT. Amino acid sequence: CASSKERGTRPNQPQHF.

This clone turned up a few times. The CDR3, as DNA: TGTGCCAGCAGCGTAGTGCAAAGAGGGGGCGAGCAGTACTTC. Its protein product is CASSVVQRGGEQYF. V gene TRBV9 combines with J gene TRBJ2-7; weak D call: TRBD1 (6 bases). The ends were cut back, 0 bases at V and 6 bases at J, with 13 bases in the middle. Germline CDR1 reads SGDLS; CDR2 reads YYNGEE. CDR3 length: 14 amino acids.

The sample holds a few counts of this clone. The chain recombines TRBV28 with TRBJ1-1; D not certain. CDR1 and CDR2 (germline): MDHEN, SYDVKM. V lost 8 bases and J 3 bases, leaving 10 bases between the germline ends. This CDR3 spans 12 amino acids. The CDR3 sequence: CASLGLYTEAFF. CDR3 nucleotides: TGTGCCAGCCTTGGGCTGTACACTGAAGCTTTCTTT.

The chain employs TRBV25-1 and TRBJ1-3; the match to TRBD1 covers 11 bases. This CDR3 region has 16 residues. Germline loops: CDR1 MGHDK, CDR2 SYGVNS. Unmatched junction bases numbered 6, after V lost 8 bases and J lost 0 bases. This CDR3 is CASWDGTGGSGNTIYF. In DNA form, the CDR3 reads TGTGCCAGCTGGGATGGGACAGGGGGCTCTGGAAACACCATATATTTT.

Comment on this clone: Germline is not matched at one junction end, which may reflect a read error. This chain links TRBV7-2 with TRBJ1-5, with TRBD1 as a possible D gene (6 bases). The CDR3 is made up of 14 amino acids. The germline CDR1 and CDR2 sequences are SGHTA and FQGNSA. The CDR3 loop is CASSVTGSDQPQHF. The CDR3 region has the DNA TGTGCCAGCAGCGTGACAGGTAGCGATCAGCCCCAGCATTTT.

The rearrangement uses TRBV3-1 (or the pseudogene TRBV3-2) and TRBJ1-2; D is perhaps TRBD1 (6 bases). This CDR3 region has 13 residues. Germline V CDR1 and CDR2: LGHDT, YNNKEL (reference sequence). Deletions cut 3 bases from V and 6 bases from J, with 11 bases between. The DNA of the CDR3 is TGTGCCAGCAGCCAGGGGGGGGCGCATGGCTACACCTTC. This encodes CASSQGGAHGYTF.

The chain links TRBV7-2 to TRBJ2-1, with 12 nucleotides matching TRBD2. The trim removed 5 bases at V and 8 bases at J, leaving 7 bases unmatched. This CDR3 has 15 residues. Germline CDR1 is SGHTA and CDR2 is FQGNSA. CDR3 sequence reads: CASSVRTSGIHEQFF. The CDR3 nucleotides read TGTGCCAGCAGCGTACGGACTAGCGGGATCCATGAGCAGTTCTTC. Full variable domain (rest looked up from reference TRBV7-2 and TRBJ2-1): GAGVSQSPSNKVTEKGKDVELRCDPISGHTALYWYRQSLGQGLEFLIYFQGNSAPDKSGLPSDRFSAERTGGSVSTLTIQRTQQEDSAVYLCASSVRTSGIHEQFFGPGTRLTVL.

The CDR3 coding sequence is TGTGCCACCCAGGGAAATAGCAATCAGCCCCAGCATTTT. Its protein product is CATQGNSNQPQHF. The chain recombines TRBV24-1 with TRBJ1-5, with D tentatively TRBD1 (5 bases). The germline V gene encodes CDR1 KGHDR and CDR2 SFDVKD. The V and J ends lost 9 bases and 0 bases respectively, with 8 bases between them. The CDR3 extends over 13 amino acids.

The J gene is TRBJ1-3, the V gene TRBV6-5, with D perhaps matching TRBD1 (5 bases). The CDR3 runs to 15 residues. The V and J ends lost 0 bases and 0 bases respectively, with 6 bases between them. Germline assignment: CDR1 MNHEY and CDR2 SVGAGI. The CDR3 sequence: CASSYSQGSGNTIYF. The CDR3 DNA is TGTGCCAGCAGTTACTCTCAGGGCTCTGGAAACACCATATATTTT.

The chain uses TRBV4-3 and TRBJ1-5; 7 bases match TRBD1. The CDR3 covers 15 residues. The junction had 4 bases not matched to a gene; V was cut back by 1 base and J by 4 bases. Germline lookup yields CDR1 LGHNA and CDR2 YSLEER. Written as DNA, the CDR3 is TGCGCCAGCAGCCAAGTGGCAGGGGGAAATCAGCCCCAGCATTTT. It translates to CASSQVAGGNQPQHF.

V usage is TRBV4-3 and J usage is TRBJ1-6; tentative D call: TRBD1 (5 bases). The CDR3 is 14 residues long. The germline V gene has CDR1 LGHNA and CDR2 YSLEER. Between the trimmed V and J ends, which lost 1 base and 7 bases, there was a span of 8 bases. The CDR3 loop is CASSQVRGNSPLHF. In nucleotides, the CDR3 is TGCGCCAGCAGCCAAGTAAGGGGAAATTCACCCCTCCACTTT.

CDR3 sequence reads: CASSLGVAGGTDTQYF. CDR3 sequence (DNA): TGTGCCAGCAGCTTAGGCGTAGCGGGAGGGACAGATACGCAGTATTTT. This rearrangement joins TRBV7-3 to TRBJ2-3; TRBD2 aligns across 11 bases. Germline lookup yields CDR1 SGHTA and CDR2 FQGTGA. This CDR3 has 16 amino acids. J was trimmed by 3 bases and V by 2 bases; bases with no gene match: 4.

This chain uses TRBV2 with TRBJ1-3, with D maybe TRBD1 (6 bases). V shed 0 bases and J shed 0 bases, with 12 bases lying between them. CDR1 SNHLY and CDR2 FYNNEI come from the germline V gene. This CDR3 has 17 residues. DNA of the CDR3: TGTGCCAGCAGTGAAGCCGGACAGAGCCTCTCTGGAAACACCATATATTTT. Translating it yields CASSEAGQSLSGNTIYF.

This chain uses TRBV6-5 with TRBJ2-7; no firm D call. V lost 1 base and J 4 bases, leaving 14 bases between the germline ends. The CDR3 extends over 15 amino acids. Germline CDR1 reads MNHEY; CDR2 reads SVGAGI. CDR3 protein: CASSYLTRAGYEQYF. CDR3 DNA sequence: TGTGCCAGCAGTTACTTAACACGCGCCGGGTACGAGCAGTACTTC.

This clone showed up many times. The chain recombines TRBV2 with TRBJ2-1; 7 nucleotides align to TRBD1. The germline V gene encodes CDR1 SNHLY and CDR2 FYNNEI. The CDR3 totals 16 residues. After removal of 2 bases from V and 4 bases from J, the junction contained 8 bases not matched to a gene. DNA of the CDR3: TGTGCCAGCAGTGAATACCGGGACAGCCCTTACAATGAGCAGTTCTTC. Amino acid sequence: CASSEYRDSPYNEQFF.

This chain uses TRBV21-1 with TRBJ2-2; TRBD1, the table's D call, was not compared with the DNA. TRBV21-1 is tagged as a pseudogene. This CDR3 comprises 16 residues. Here the CDR3 DNA reads TGTGCCAGCAGCCCAAAAGGCCAGGGGGGCACCGGGGAGCTGTTTTTT. This sequence encodes CASSPKGQGGTGELFF.

The gene calls are TRBV5-6 and TRBJ2-2; a possible D gene is TRBD2 (5 bases). The CDR3 has 16 amino acids. V was shortened by 1 base and J by 5 bases, with 15 bases between the two germline ends. The V gene's germline CDR1 is SGHDT and CDR2 YYEEEE. The CDR3 DNA sequence: TGTGCCAGCAGCTTGTTTGGGCACCCGGGGACCGGGGAGCTGTTTTTT. Amino acids: CASSLFGHPGTGELFF.

This clone is a singleton in its sample. The gene calls are TRBV6-2 or TRBV6-3 and TRBJ2-7; 8 bases align to TRBD2. CDR1 is MNHEY, CDR2 SVGEGT, per germline. Trimming took 4 bases from V and 2 from J; bases not matched to a gene: 1. The CDR3 totals 13 residues. The CDR3 DNA follows: TGTGCCAGCAGTTTGGGACTAGCCTACGAGCAGTACTTC. As protein: CASSLGLAYEQYF.